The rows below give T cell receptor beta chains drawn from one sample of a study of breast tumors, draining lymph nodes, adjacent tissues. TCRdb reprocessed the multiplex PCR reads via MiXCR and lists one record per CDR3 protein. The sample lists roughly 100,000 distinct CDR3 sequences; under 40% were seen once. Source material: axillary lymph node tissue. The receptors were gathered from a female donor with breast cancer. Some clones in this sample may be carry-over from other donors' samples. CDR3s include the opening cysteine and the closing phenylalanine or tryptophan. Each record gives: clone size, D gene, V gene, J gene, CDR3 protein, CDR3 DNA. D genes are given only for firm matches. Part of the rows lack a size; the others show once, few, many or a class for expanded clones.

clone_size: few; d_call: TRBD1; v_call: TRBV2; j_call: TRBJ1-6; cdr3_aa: CASSRTGVDSPLHF; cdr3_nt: TGTGCCAGCAGTCGGACAGGGGTAGATTCACCCCTCCACTTT
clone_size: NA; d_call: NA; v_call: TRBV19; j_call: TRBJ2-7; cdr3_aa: CASSIVGAYEQYF; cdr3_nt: TGTGCCAGTAGTATAGTGGGGGCCTACGAGCAGTACTTC
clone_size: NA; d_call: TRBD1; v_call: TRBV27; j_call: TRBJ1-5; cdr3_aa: CASSIRGYQPQHF; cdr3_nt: TGTGCCAGCAGTATCAGGGGGTACCAGCCCCAGCATTTT
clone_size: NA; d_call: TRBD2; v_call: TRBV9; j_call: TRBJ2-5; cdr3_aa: CAPRGGRARETQYF; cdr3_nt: TGTGCTCCCCGCGGAGGGAGGGCCAGGGAGACCCAGTACTTC
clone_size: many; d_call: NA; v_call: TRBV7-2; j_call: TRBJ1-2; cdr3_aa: CASSLGDGADYGYPF; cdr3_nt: TGTGCCAGCAGCTTAGGGGACGGGGCGGACTATGGCTACCCCTTC
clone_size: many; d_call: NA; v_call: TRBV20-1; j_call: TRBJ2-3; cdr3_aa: CSASLRSTDTQYF; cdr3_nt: TGCAGTGCTAGTTTGAGAAGCACAGATACGCAGTATTTT
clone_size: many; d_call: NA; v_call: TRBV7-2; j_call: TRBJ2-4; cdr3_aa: CASSLGSGPIQYF; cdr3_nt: TGTGCCAGCAGCTTGGGCTCAGGCCCCATTCAGTACTTC
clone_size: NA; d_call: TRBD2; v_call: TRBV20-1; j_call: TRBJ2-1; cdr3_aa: CSARGGRDEQFF; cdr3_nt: TGCAGTGCGCGGGGGGGCCGGGATGAGCAGTTCTTC
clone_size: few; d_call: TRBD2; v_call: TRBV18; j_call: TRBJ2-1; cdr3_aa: CASSPPTGGSSYNEQFF; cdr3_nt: TGTGCCAGCTCACCACCGACGGGGGGGAGCTCCTACAATGAGCAGTTCTTC
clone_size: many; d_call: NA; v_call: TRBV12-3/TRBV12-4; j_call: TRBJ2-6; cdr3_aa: CASSLFRFSSGANVLTF; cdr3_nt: TGTGCCAGCAGTTTATTTAGGTTTAGCTCTGGGGCCAACGTCCTGACTTTC
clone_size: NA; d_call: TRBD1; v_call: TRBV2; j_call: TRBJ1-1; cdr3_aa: CATQDRGQFEAFF; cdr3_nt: TGTGCCACCCAGGACAGGGGGCAATTTGAAGCTTTCTTT
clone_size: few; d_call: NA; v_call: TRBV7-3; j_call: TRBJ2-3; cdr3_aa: CASSPLSGAVVIAATDTQYF; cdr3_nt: TGTGCCAGCTCACCATTGTCAGGGGCGGTGGTGATAGCGGCCACAGATACGCAGTATTTT